A selection of T cell receptor beta chains follows, all from one sample in a study of naive and memory T cell subsets. TCRdb fed the UMI-ligation and nested PCR reads into MiXCR, producing one record per CDR3 protein. The sample yields some 17,000 distinct CDR3 sequences, roughly 8.4% seen once. Source material: central memory CD8+ T cells from blood. These receptor sequences come from a human donor in good health. The CDR3 runs from the conserved cysteine through the conserved F or W. Each record gives: J gene, V gene, D gene, clone size, CDR3 DNA, CDR3 protein. D genes are given only for firm matches. Clone size is given for some rows only: seen once, a few or many times, or a class if the clone is expanded.

TRBJ1-2 | TRBV30 | . | . | TGTGCCTGGAGTGCTACGTATGGCTACACCTTC | CAWSATYGYTF
TRBJ2-5 | TRBV29-1 | . | few | TGCAGCGTTGCCACCGGGGCAGACTTGCAGACCCAGTACTTC | CSVATGADLQTQYF
TRBJ1-2 | TRBV19 | . | few | TGTGCCAGTAGTACAGGGACTGGGTCCGATGGCTACACCTTC | CASSTGTGSDGYTF
TRBJ2-7 | TRBV7-3 | TRBD1 | few | TGTGCCAGCAGCCAGGACAGGACCGCCGAGCAGTACTTC | CASSQDRTAEQYF
TRBJ2-7 | TRBV20-1 | TRBD1 | few | TGCAGTGCTAGCTGGGGACAGGGGGCCGGCGAGCAGTACTTC | CSASWGQGAGEQYF
TRBJ2-7 | TRBV12-3/TRBV12-4 | . | many | TGTGCCAGCAGGTCGGGATACCGACTATACGAGCAGTACTTC | CASRSGYRLYEQYF
TRBJ2-2 | TRBV4-3 | . | many | TGCGCCAGCAGCCAAGATTCGAGGGTCGACACCGGGGAGCTGTTTTTT | CASSQDSRVDTGELFF
TRBJ2-3 | TRBV6-4 | TRBD2 | large | TGTGCCAGCAGTGAAGGACTAGCGGACACAGATACGCAGTATTTT | CASSEGLADTDTQYF
TRBJ2-7 | TRBV20-1 | . | many | TGCAGTGCTAGAGTGGGACCGGAACCCTACGAGCAGTACTTC | CSARVGPEPYEQYF
TRBJ2-1 | TRBV4-3 | . | many | TGCGCCAGCAGGCAGGGGACGGGAGCGGGACATGAGCAGTTCTTC | CASRQGTGAGHEQFF
TRBJ2-1 | TRBV20-1 | . | . | TGCAGTGCTCAGCGAGATACGGACAATGAGCAGTTCTTC | CSAQRDTDNEQFF
TRBJ2-5 | TRBV7-2 | . | . | TGTGCCAGCAGCTTAGTACCCACCGGCCGGGGGGCCGGAGAGACCCAGTACTTC | CASSLVPTGRGAGETQYF
TRBJ1-2 | TRBV7-9 | TRBD1 | . | TGTGCCAGCAGGCGACCAGGGGGTATCTATGGCTACACCTTC | CASRRPGGIYGYTF
TRBJ2-7 | TRBV5-4 | . | few | TGTGCCAGCAGCTTGAGGGGCAGTTTCTCCTACGAGCAGTACTTC | CASSLRGSFSYEQYF
TRBJ2-1 | TRBV7-8 | . | . | TGTGCCAGCAGTCTCGGGCTCAATGAGCAGTTCTTC | CASSLGLNEQFF
TRBJ1-1 | TRBV12-3/TRBV12-4 | . | few | TGTGCCAGCAGTCCCGGTCCGGGTGGTGAAGCTTTCTTT | CASSPGPGGEAFF
TRBJ2-1 | TRBV2 | . | few | TGTGCCAGCGGTCGGAGCTCCTACAATGAGCAGTTCTTC | CASGRSSYNEQFF
TRBJ2-7 | TRBV4-3 | . | medium-sized | TGCGCCAGCAGCACGGGGGTAGGGGGGAGGATCGAGCAGTACTTC | CASSTGVGGRIEQYF
TRBJ1-1 | TRBV9 | . | . | TGTGCCAGCAGCGCCCATCCGACTGAGAACCATTATGAAGCTTTCTTT | CASSAHPTENHYEAFF
TRBJ1-2 | TRBV7-2 | . | few | TGTGCCAGCAGCTTAGTAGTTCCCCGGTGGCAGGGCGAAGGGTATGACTATGGCTACACCTTC | CASSLVVPRWQGEGYDYGYTF
TRBJ1-1 | TRBV7-8 | . | . | TGTGCCAGCAACACGGGGGGGTCCGGTGAAGCTTTCTTT | CASNTGGSGEAFF
TRBJ2-7 | TRBV20-1 | TRBD1 | many | TGCAGTGCTGGGTCACCGGGCCAAGGGGGCAACGAGCAGTACTTC | CSAGSPGQGGNEQYF
TRBJ2-6 | TRBV6-2/TRBV6-3 | . | . | TGTGCCAGCAGTTACCCGTCTGAACGCATATCTGGGGCCAACGTCCTGACTTTC | CASSYPSERISGANVLTF
TRBJ1-5 | TRBV6-1 | . | many | TGTGCCAGCAGTGAAGGGGAAGGGGAGGGCAATCAGCCCCAGCATTTT | CASSEGEGEGNQPQHF
TRBJ2-2 | TRBV7-9 | TRBD1 | . | TGTGCCAGCAGCTCATGGAGACAGGGGGCGACCGGGGAGCTGTTTTTT | CASSSWRQGATGELFF
TRBJ2-7 | TRBV29-1 | TRBD1 | many | TGCAGCGTTGATGGGACAGGGGTAGGCGAGCAGTACTTC | CSVDGTGVGEQYF
TRBJ2-6 | TRBV14 | TRBD2 | medium-sized | TGTGCCAGCAGCCAAGGACCTAGCGGGACGGCTGGGGCCAACGTCCTGACTTTC | CASSQGPSGTAGANVLTF
TRBJ1-2 | TRBV12-3/TRBV12-4 | . | few | TGTGCCAGCAGTAAAATAGGGTTTTTTGACTATGGCTACACCTTC | CASSKIGFFDYGYTF
TRBJ1-1 | TRBV12-3/TRBV12-4 | . | . | TGTGCCAGCACTCCAGGGATGAACACTGAAGCTTTCTTT | CASTPGMNTEAFF
TRBJ2-3 | TRBV2 | TRBD2 | many | TGTGCCAGTTACAGAGTAGCGGGATATAGCACAGATACGCAGTATTTT | CASYRVAGYSTDTQYF
TRBJ2-3 | TRBV4-2 | . | . | TGTGCCAGCAGCCAAGAAGAGAACAGGGAAGGACCGACAGATACGCAGTATTTT | CASSQEENREGPTDTQYF
TRBJ2-1 | TRBV12-3/TRBV12-4 | . | . | TGTGCCAGCAGTCCGAACCTTGCGACTAGTTCCGATGAGCAGTTCTTC | CASSPNLATSSDEQFF
TRBJ2-7 | TRBV7-9 | . | few | TGTGCCAGCAGCTTAGTACGACCCCCCAACCCCCAATACGAGCAGTACTTC | CASSLVRPPNPQYEQYF
TRBJ2-2 | TRBV4-3 | TRBD1 | . | TGCGCCAGCAGCCGAGGACAGGGCGGCACCGGGGAGCTGTTTTTT | CASSRGQGGTGELFF
TRBJ2-1 | TRBV7-3 | . | . | TGTGCCAGCAGCTTAAAGGGCGGTACCTACAATGAGCAGTTCTTC | CASSLKGGTYNEQFF
TRBJ2-1 | TRBV4-3 | . | many | TGCGCCAGCAGCCAAGGGCGGAGCTCCTACAATGAGCAGTTCTTC | CASSQGRSSYNEQFF
TRBJ2-7 | TRBV5-6 | TRBD1 | few | TGTGCCAGCAGCTTCGTTTGGGACAGGGGCTACGAGCAGTACTTC | CASSFVWDRGYEQYF
TRBJ1-1 | TRBV6-2/TRBV6-3 | . | few | TGTGCCAGCAGGGAGGTTTACATGAACACTGAAGCTTTCTTT | CASREVYMNTEAFF
TRBJ2-4 | TRBV7-9 | . | many | TGTGCCAGCAGCCCCCCGAATCCGCCCGGGGAGGTCATTCAGTACTTC | CASSPPNPPGEVIQYF
TRBJ2-7 | TRBV7-9 | TRBD1 | few | TGTGCCAGCAGCTGGACAGGGAACGAGCAGTACTTC | CASSWTGNEQYF
TRBJ2-5 | TRBV29-1 | . | few | TGCAGCGTTGATCTGATTTCCCAGTACTTC | CSVDLISQYF
TRBJ2-5 | TRBV15 | . | many | TGTGCCACCAGCAGCGGGACGGACCAAGAGACCCAGTACTTC | CATSSGTDQETQYF
TRBJ2-7 | TRBV12-3/TRBV12-4 | . | medium-sized | TGTGCCAGCAGTCCTCGTACCTCAGGGTACGAGCAGTACTTC | CASSPRTSGYEQYF
TRBJ2-7 | TRBV25-1 | . | few | TGTGCCGAAGGGTCGTCCTACGAGCAGTACTTC | CAEGSSYEQYF
TRBJ2-5 | TRBV7-9 | TRBD2 | . | TGTGCCAGCAGCTTAGTCAGCGGGGACTTGTACCAAGAGACCCAGTACTTC | CASSLVSGDLYQETQYF
TRBJ2-3 | TRBV21-1 | . | many | TGTGCCAGCAGCAGTTTACCGACAGGGATGACAGATACGCAGTATTTT | CASSSLPTGMTDTQYF
TRBJ2-7 | TRBV4-3 | . | many | TGCGCCAGCAGCCAAGTCCTGGACTACGAGCAGTACTTC | CASSQVLDYEQYF
TRBJ2-7 | TRBV5-1 | TRBD2 | . | TGCGCCAGCAGCGGACTAGCGGAAAAATCCTCCTACGAGCAGTACTTC | CASSGLAEKSSYEQYF
TRBJ1-2 | TRBV27 | . | many | TGTGCCAGCAGTCAGGCAGGGGCAGGAGGCTACACCTTC | CASSQAGAGGYTF
TRBJ2-3 | TRBV6-1 | . | many | TGTGCCAGCAGTGGCTTAGCTGGGGGCCAAGATACGCAGTATTTT | CASSGLAGGQDTQYF
TRBJ2-3 | TRBV4-1 | . | many | TGCGCCAGCAGCCAAGCAGGGCACGGCACAGATACGCAGTATTTT | CASSQAGHGTDTQYF
TRBJ2-1 | TRBV20-1 | TRBD2 | medium-sized | TGCAGTGCTAGAGAACTAGCGGGAGCTGGTGAGCAGTTCTTC | CSARELAGAGEQFF
TRBJ2-7 | TRBV28 | TRBD2 | few | TGTGCCAGCAGTTTACTAGCGGGGTATACCTACGAGCAGTACTTC | CASSLLAGYTYEQYF
TRBJ2-1 | TRBV6-2/TRBV6-3 | TRBD2 | many | TGTGCCAGCAGCCTAGTAGCGGGGTCCTACAATGAGCAGTTCTTC | CASSLVAGSYNEQFF
TRBJ2-7 | TRBV20-1 | TRBD2 | few | TGCAGTGCTAGAGGGGGGGGTTTGGAGGAGCAGTACTTC | CSARGGGLEEQYF